What follows describes a single T cell receptor (beta chain). A single base separates this from a much larger clone, so it may be a read error. After removal of 5 bases from V and 3 bases from J, the junction contained 0 bases not matched to a gene. Germline assignment: CDR1 MDHEN and CDR2 SYDVKM. The CDR3 consists of 15 residues. This entry comes from a study of control samples from healthy donors and cancer patients. The protocol was immunoSEQ multiplex PCR, while the TCRdb copy is restricted to in-frame clones and leaves out a portion. The table has 180,000 or so clones, 90% to 95% seen once. The chain couples TRBV28 to TRBJ2-1; 14 bases agree with TRBD2. The origin of this receptor is a woman in her twenties or thirties in good health. Sequencing used blood. Written as DNA, the CDR3 is TGTGCCAGCAGTGGACTAGCGGGGGGCTACAATGAGCAGTTCTTC. It translates to CASSGLAGGYNEQFF.